The 20 T cell receptor beta chains below come from one sample, sequenced in a study of cytomegalovirus exposure and HLA in healthy donors. The PCR made use of 60 Vbeta and 13 Jbeta primers. The assay was immunoSEQ multiplex PCR, and TCRdb's table has in-frame clones only and misses some. The top ten hold 2.5% to 3% of the sample, which has about 110,000 clones, 60% to 80% seen once. The sequenced sample consisted of PBMCs. Source of these receptors: a female donor in good health and CMV-seronegative.

With regard to this clone: The identical CDR3 is also encoded by other nucleotide sequences in the sample. The chain recombines TRBV19 with TRBJ1-3, with D maybe TRBD1 (5 bases). Trimming shortened V by 4 bases and J by 1 base, and 8 bases separated the two germline ends. CDR3 length: 14 amino acids. In germline, CDR1 is LNHDA, CDR2 SQIVND (reference sequence). The CDR3: CASSTTDSGNTIYF. CDR3 DNA: TGTGCCAGTAGTACGACAGATTCTGGAAACACCATATATTTT.

The chain has TRBV29-1 and TRBJ1-4, with D perhaps matching TRBD1 (6 bases). Germline V CDR1 and CDR2: SQVTM, ANQGSEA. V was clipped by 4 bases and J by 0 bases, with 9 bases between them. This CDR3 region has 14 residues. Written as DNA, the CDR3 is TGCAGCGTTGCGCAGGGGTCAACTAATGAAAAACTGTTTTTT. It translates to CSVAQGSTNEKLFF.

This clone occurred a few times. The chain joins TRBV10-3 to TRBJ2-3; a possible D gene is TRBD2 (5 bases). The V end was cut by 6 bases, the J end by 6 bases, with 13 bases between. This CDR3 spans 13 amino acids. CDR1 is ENHRY and CDR2 is SYGVKD in the germline V gene. The CDR3 is CAIRAAVADTQYF. Written as DNA, the CDR3 is TGTGCCATCAGGGCCGCGGTAGCGGATACGCAGTATTTT.

The V and J genes are TRBV7-6 and TRBJ1-4; 7 bases are shared with TRBD1. The CDR3 is 13 amino acids. Germline V gene sequence: CDR1 SGHVS, CDR2 FNYEAQ. V shed 5 bases and J 8 bases; nucleotides not matched to a gene: 5. The CDR3 protein is CASSANRGEKLFF. The CDR3 DNA follows: TGTGCCAGCAGCGCAAACAGGGGAGAAAAACTGTTTTTT.

This clone was seen just once. At one end, the junction sequence differs from germline, possibly due to a read error. The sample contains more than one DNA sequence encoding this CDR3. V is TRBV10-1 and J is TRBJ2-2; 15 bases match TRBD2. The V gene's germline CDR1 is WNHNN and CDR2 SYGVQD (reference sequence). This CDR3 has 17 residues. The CDR3 here is CASSDFGLAGGTGELFF. For the CDR3, the DNA is TGCGCCAGCAGTGACTTCGGACTAGCGGGAGGGACCGGGGAGCTATTTTTT.

This chain joins TRBV12-5 and TRBJ2-1; 8 bases match TRBD1. CDR1 is LGHNT, CDR2 FRNRAP, per germline. V shed 4 bases and J 13 bases; nucleotides not matched to a gene: 9. The CDR3 is 13 residues long. The CDR3 DNA is TGTGCTAGTGGTTCGGACAGGGTTCGGCCTCAGTTCTTC. Its translation is CASGSDRVRPQFF.

This chain links TRBV5-8 with TRBJ2-7; no definite D call. The CDR3 length is 15 residues. The germline V gene has CDR1 SGHTS and CDR2 YDEGEE. Trimming took 5 bases from V and 2 from J, leaving 17 bases between them. DNA of the CDR3: TGTGCCAGCAGGGCGATGTACGACGGAGCCTACGAGCAGTACTTC. Its translation is CASRAMYDGAYEQYF.

This chain links TRBV6-1 with TRBJ2-1, with 10 bases that match TRBD2. With 2 bases clipped from V and 7 bases from J, the junction kept 17 bases outside the gene matches. Germline V gives CDR1 MNHNS, CDR2 SASEGT. This CDR3 region has 19 residues. The CDR3 sequence: CASSEKVGGLAGVSNEQFF. In DNA, the CDR3 is TGTGCCAGCAGTGAAAAGGTCGGGGGGCTAGCGGGAGTAAGTAATGAGCAGTTCTTC.

This clone was picked up one time. The chain employs TRBV5-1 and TRBJ2-3; 12 bases are shared with TRBD2. The V gene's germline CDR1 is SGHRS and CDR2 YFSETQ. This CDR3 comprises 17 residues. V shed 4 bases and J 3 bases; nucleotides not matched to a gene: 9. The CDR3 reads CASSARLAGVITDTQYF. The CDR3 bases are TGCGCCAGCAGCGCCAGACTAGCGGGAGTTATAACAGATACGCAGTATTTT.

This chain connects TRBV11-3 to TRBJ2-3; 10 bases are a match to TRBD2. The V gene end was trimmed by 5 bases and the J gene end by 1 base; junction bases not matched to a gene: 3. Germline V gene sequence: CDR1 SGHNT, CDR2 YENEEA. CDR3 length: 15 amino acids. CDR3 DNA sequence: TGTGCCAGCAGCATCGGACTAGCGGGCACAGATACGCAGTATTTT. This encodes CASSIGLAGTDTQYF.

V is TRBV29-1 and J is TRBJ2-3; possible D gene TRBD2, 5 bases. This CDR3 has 10 amino acids. The V gene lost 4 bases and the J gene lost 6 bases, with 5 bases spanning the gap. Germline assignment: CDR1 SQVTM and CDR2 ANQGSEA. Written as DNA, the CDR3 is TGCAGCGTTGGAGGGGATACGCAGTATTTT. Translation: CSVGGDTQYF.

This chain connects TRBV18 to TRBJ2-7; 10 bases match TRBD2. Per the germline V gene, CDR1 is KGHSH and CDR2 is LQKENI. This CDR3 comprises 16 residues. J gave up 7 bases and V 3 bases, and 12 bases lay outside the gene matches. In DNA form, the CDR3 reads TGTGCCAGCTCACCCCCCCCCGCTAGCGGGAGTTTAGAGCAGTACTTC. It yields the protein CASSPPPASGSLEQYF.

The genes are TRBV19 and TRBJ1-1, with unresolved D. The germline V gene has CDR1 LNHDA and CDR2 SQIVND (reference sequence). The length of the CDR3 is 13 residues. With 6 bases removed from V and 1 base from J, the gap between germline ends came to 9 bases. The CDR3 protein is CASRYQSNTEAFF. CDR3 DNA: TGTGCCAGTAGGTACCAGTCGAACACTGAAGCTTTCTTT.

This clone was recorded only once. The CDR3 sequence: CASSSQGAGGGGAYNEQFF. CDR3 coding DNA: TGTGCCAGCAGCAGCCAGGGAGCGGGAGGTGGAGGCGCCTACAATGAGCAGTTCTTC. The chain couples TRBV11-3 to TRBJ2-1, with TRBD2 matching 9 bases. The CDR3 is 19 residues long. CDR1 is SGHNT, CDR2 YENEEA, per germline. Unmatched junction bases numbered 16, after V lost 5 bases and J lost 2 bases.

The chain has TRBV2 and TRBJ1-1; D perhaps matches TRBD1 (6 bases). This CDR3 comprises 16 residues. The V gene lost 7 bases and the J gene lost 2 bases, with 20 bases spanning the gap. Germline lookup yields CDR1 SNHLY and CDR2 FYNNEI. CDR3 bases: TGTGCCAGCACCCTAGAAAAGACAGGCGGTAACACTGAAGCTTTCTTT. Its translation: CASTLEKTGGNTEAFF. Combining the CDR3 with reference TRBV2 and TRBJ1-1 gives the whole variable domain EPEVTQTPSHQVTQMGQEVILRCVPISNHLYFYWYRQILGQKVEFLVSFYNNEISEKSEIFDDQFSVERPDGSNFTLKIRSTKLEDSAMYFCASTLEKTGGNTEAFFGQGTRLTVV.

The genes are TRBV5-1 and TRBJ2-3; D may be TRBD1 (6 bases). Germline CDR1 is SGHRS and CDR2 is YFSETQ. The ends were cut back, 1 base at V and 5 bases at J, with 11 bases in the middle. CDR3 length equals 14 residues. CDR3 loop: CASSLFRGRDTQYF. The CDR3 region has the DNA TGCGCCAGCAGCTTGTTTAGGGGGAGAGATACGCAGTATTTT.

This chain uses TRBV9 with TRBJ2-1; 8 nucleotides align to TRBD2. CDR1 is SGDLS and CDR2 is YYNGEE in the germline V gene. Losses at the gene ends were 0 bases for V and 2 bases for J; bases not matched to a gene: 1. The CDR3 spans 15 residues. CDR3 sequence: CASSVDGRAYNEQFF. CDR3 bases: TGTGCCAGCAGCGTAGACGGGAGGGCCTACAATGAGCAGTTCTTC. The variable domain in full, with the rest retrieved from reference TRBV9 and TRBJ2-1, is DSGVTQTPKHLITATGQRVTLRCSPRSGDLSVYWYQQSLDQGLQFLIQYYNGEERAKGNILERFSAQQFPDLHSELNLSSLELGDSALYFCASSVDGRAYNEQFFGPGTRLTVL.

This sequence joins TRBV27 and TRBJ2-5; possibly TRBD2 for D (5 bases). Germline V gene sequence: CDR1 MNHEY, CDR2 SMNVEV (reference sequence). CDR3 length: 14 amino acids. V was cut by 4 bases and J by 4 bases, with 13 bases left in between. The CDR3 region is CASSSLLGRETQYF. Written as DNA, the CDR3 is TGTGCCAGCAGTTCCTTACTAGGTAGAGAGACCCAGTACTTC.

The rearrangement joins TRBV5-1 to TRBJ2-7, with 7 bases matching TRBD2. Germline trimming cut 0 bases from V and 6 bases from J; bases unmatched to any gene: 12. CDR3 length: 16 residues. CDR1 is SGHRS, CDR2 YFSETQ, per germline. The CDR3: CASSLGVGGVRGEQYF. The CDR3 coding sequence is TGCGCCAGCAGCTTGGGGGTTGGGGGGGTCCGTGGCGAGCAGTACTTC.

This chain uses TRBV6-1 with TRBJ2-5, with 7 bases matching TRBD1. J was trimmed by 3 bases and V by 3 bases; bases with no gene match: 7. The CDR3 runs to 15 residues. Germline V gene data show CDR1 as MNHNS and CDR2 as SASEGT. The CDR3 reads CASSELGQEEETQYF. CDR3 DNA sequence: TGTGCCAGCAGTGAGCTCGGACAGGAGGAAGAGACCCAGTACTTC.